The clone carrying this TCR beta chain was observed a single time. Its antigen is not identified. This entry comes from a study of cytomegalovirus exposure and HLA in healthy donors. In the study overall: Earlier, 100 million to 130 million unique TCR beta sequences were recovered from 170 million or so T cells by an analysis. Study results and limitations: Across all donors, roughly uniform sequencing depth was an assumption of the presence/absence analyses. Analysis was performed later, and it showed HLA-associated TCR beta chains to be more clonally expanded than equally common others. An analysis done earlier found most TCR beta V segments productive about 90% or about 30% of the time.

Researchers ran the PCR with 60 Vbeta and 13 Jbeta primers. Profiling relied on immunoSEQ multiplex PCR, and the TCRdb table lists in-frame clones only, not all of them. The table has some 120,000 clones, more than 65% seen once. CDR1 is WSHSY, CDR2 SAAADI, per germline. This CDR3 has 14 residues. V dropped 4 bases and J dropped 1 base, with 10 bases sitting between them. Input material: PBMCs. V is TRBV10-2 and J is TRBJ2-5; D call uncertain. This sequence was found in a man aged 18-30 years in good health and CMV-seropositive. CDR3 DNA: TGCGCCAGCAGTGCTTTGGGCCGCCAAGAGACCCAGTACTTC. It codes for CASSALGRQETQYF.